This T cell receptor (beta chain) was found in a study of cytomegalovirus exposure and HLA in healthy donors. Study-wide findings and caveats: Per published reports, the classifier diagnosed cytomegalovirus status with high specificity and sensitivity. According to a subsequent analysis, TCR clusters from the first cohort were inclined to appear together in the 110 or so validation repertoires. Listed as cytomegalovirus-associated were 164 TCR beta chains.

The germline gives CDR1 MNHEY, CDR2 SMNVEV (reference sequence). The germline V and J ends were trimmed by 1 base and 1 base, with 4 bases remaining between them. The CDR3 is made up of 14 amino acids. Libraries were prepared by immunoSEQ multiplex PCR; TCRdb keeps only in-frame clonotypes and omits some of them. The sample has over 200,000 clones; 88% are singletons. Comment on this clone: Its cognate antigen is unknown.

Donors came from a validation cohort of some 130 subjects, distinct from the first 666-subject cohort. The origin of this receptor is a woman between 18 and 29 years old in good health and CMV-seronegative. The chain links TRBV27 to TRBJ2-2; D not resolved. The sequenced material came from PBMCs. DNA for the CDR3: TGTGCCAGCAGTTTATTCAAGAACACCGGGGAGCTGTTTTTT. It is translated as CASSLFKNTGELFF.